These T cell receptor beta chains were read from a single sample in a study of cytomegalovirus exposure and HLA in healthy donors. Assay: immunoSEQ multiplex PCR; the TCRdb copy retains only in-frame clones and omits some. The data contain about 67,000 clones, roughly two thirds of them seen just once; the ten biggest clones take up approximately 2%. The sample comprised PBMCs. The source is a woman aged 25-40 years in good health and CMV-seronegative. CDR3s include the opening cysteine and the closing phenylalanine or tryptophan. Each record gives: D gene, V gene, clone size, J gene, CDR3 length, CDR3 protein, CDR3 DNA. A D gene is named only where the DNA matches it firmly. The size of a clone is reported for some rows only, either as once, few or many, or as a class for expanded clones.

D: -; V: TRBV5-4; size: -; J: TRBJ1-2; length: 14; CDR3: CASSLSTANYGYTF; DNA: TGTGCCAGCAGCTTATCGACAGCGAACTATGGCTACACCTTC
D: TRBD2; V: TRBV11-2; size: few; J: TRBJ2-1; length: 18; CDR3: CASSFNHRTSGGSNEQFF; DNA: TGTGCCAGCAGCTTTAACCATAGGACTAGCGGGGGGTCCAATGAGCAGTTCTTC
D: TRBD1; V: TRBV2; size: -; J: TRBJ1-1; length: 14; CDR3: CASADRGRRTEAFF; DNA: TGTGCCAGCGCTGACAGGGGGCGGAGGACTGAAGCTTTCTTT
D: TRBD2; V: TRBV5-1; size: -; J: TRBJ2-1; length: 16; CDR3: CASTKGTSGGAGEQFF; DNA: TGCGCCAGCACCAAGGGGACTAGCGGGGGGGCAGGTGAGCAGTTCTTC
D: TRBD1; V: TRBV6-6; size: -; J: TRBJ1-5; length: 15; CDR3: CASVGQGRSNQPQHF; DNA: TGTGCCAGCGTGGGACAGGGAAGGAGCAATCAGCCCCAGCATTTT
D: -; V: TRBV7-3; size: -; J: TRBJ2-5; length: 17; CDR3: CASSLTAWRGNQETQYF; DNA: TGTGCCAGCAGCTTAACTGCATGGCGGGGAAACCAAGAGACCCAGTACTTC
D: TRBD2; V: TRBV7-3; size: once; J: TRBJ2-2; length: 15; CDR3: CASSSRGGHTGELFF; DNA: TGTGCCAGCAGCTCGCGGGGGGGCCACACCGGGGAGCTGTTTTTT
D: TRBD1; V: TRBV28; size: few; J: TRBJ2-5; length: 14; CDR3: CASRIGQGAETQYF; DNA: TGTGCCAGCAGAATAGGACAGGGGGCGGAGACCCAGTACTTC
D: TRBD1; V: TRBV5-4; size: -; J: TRBJ2-5; length: 15; CDR3: CASSDPTGVEETQYF; DNA: TGTGCCAGCAGCGACCCCACAGGGGTAGAAGAGACCCAGTACTTC
D: -; V: TRBV5-1; size: -; J: TRBJ2-5; length: 16; CDR3: CASSSNRRVPGETQYF; DNA: TGCGCCAGCAGCTCAAATCGACGGGTCCCAGGGGAGACCCAGTACTTC
D: -; V: TRBV5-6; size: -; J: TRBJ2-1; length: 14; CDR3: CASSPSGAYNEQFF; DNA: TGTGCCAGCAGCCCATCCGGGGCCTACAATGAGCAGTTCTTC
D: TRBD2; V: TRBV6-4; size: -; J: TRBJ2-7; length: 15; CDR3: CASSYGAGLPYEQYF; DNA: TGTGCCAGCAGTTACGGGGCGGGACTACCTTACGAGCAGTACTTC
D: TRBD2; V: TRBV18; size: -; J: TRBJ2-1; length: 15; CDR3: CASEGERGAYNEQFF; DNA: TGTGCCAGCGAGGGGGAGCGGGGGGCCTACAATGAGCAGTTCTTC
D: -; V: TRBV6-5; size: -; J: TRBJ1-1; length: 12; CDR3: CAISETDTEAFF; DNA: TGTGCCATCAGTGAAACAGACACTGAAGCTTTCTTT
D: TRBD1; V: TRBV28; size: -; J: TRBJ1-2; length: 18; CDR3: CASSPLRGVGDSYYGYTF; DNA: TGTGCCAGCAGTCCTTTAAGGGGGGTGGGGGACAGCTACTATGGCTACACCTTC
D: TRBD2; V: TRBV6-6; size: few; J: TRBJ2-3; length: 14; CDR3: CASFKAGGTDTQYF; DNA: TGTGCCAGCTTTAAGGCGGGGGGCACAGATACGCAGTATTTT
D: TRBD1; V: TRBV2; size: many; J: TRBJ1-1; length: 13; CDR3: CAGQGVGDTEAFF; DNA: TGTGCCGGACAGGGGGTTGGGGACACTGAAGCTTTCTTT
D: TRBD1; V: TRBV11-2; size: -; J: TRBJ2-7; length: 16; CDR3: CASSLASGTGLNEQYF; DNA: TGTGCCAGCAGCTTAGCTTCCGGGACAGGGCTTAACGAGCAGTACTTC
D: TRBD1; V: TRBV19; size: -; J: TRBJ1-5; length: 15; CDR3: CASSIVGQGAQPQHF; DNA: TGTGCCAGTAGTATCGTGGGACAGGGGGCACAGCCCCAGCATTTT
D: -; V: TRBV10-3; size: -; J: TRBJ1-1; length: 13; CDR3: CAISEYPNTEAFF; DNA: TGTGCCATCAGTGAGTATCCTAACACTGAAGCTTTCTTT
D: -; V: TRBV6-1; size: -; J: TRBJ2-7; length: 16; CDR3: CASSEASSRSGYEQYF; DNA: TGTGCCAGCAGTGAAGCCTCGAGCCGGTCAGGCTACGAGCAGTACTTC
D: -; V: TRBV5-1; size: few; J: TRBJ1-1; length: 13; CDR3: CASSFSGETEAFF; DNA: TGCGCCAGCAGCTTCTCCGGGGAGACTGAAGCTTTCTTT
D: -; V: TRBV19; size: few; J: TRBJ2-7; length: 13; CDR3: CASSMRARYEQSF; DNA: TGTGCCAGTAGTATGAGGGCGCGGTACGAGCAGTCCTTC
D: -; V: TRBV14; size: -; J: TRBJ1-6; length: 13; CDR3: CASSLLQNSPLHF; DNA: TGTGCCAGCAGCCTATTACAGAATTCACCCCTCCACTTT
D: TRBD1; V: TRBV11-1; size: -; J: TRBJ1-1; length: 15; CDR3: CASSLGTGGPPEAFF; DNA: TGTGCCAGCAGCTTAGGGACAGGGGGCCCCCCTGAAGCTTTCTTT
D: TRBD2; V: TRBV7-9; size: -; J: TRBJ2-1; length: 18; CDR3: CASSGPGLAGGNHNEQFF; DNA: TGTGCCAGCAGCGGGCCGGGACTAGCGGGGGGGAACCACAATGAGCAGTTCTTC
D: -; V: TRBV4-3; size: -; J: TRBJ1-2; length: 14; CDR3: CASSQDPEYYGYTF; DNA: TGCGCCAGCAGCCAAGACCCGGAGTACTATGGCTACACCTTC
D: -; V: TRBV5-6; size: -; J: TRBJ1-2; length: 16; CDR3: CASSLGLAGRNYGYTF; DNA: TGTGCCAGCAGCTTGGGCCTTGCGGGGCGTAACTATGGCTACACCTTC
D: TRBD1; V: TRBV30; size: -; J: TRBJ1-6; length: 13; CDR3: CAWMTGGNSPLHF; DNA: TGTGCCTGGATGACAGGGGGAAATTCACCCCTCCACTTT
D: TRBD1; V: TRBV9; size: -; J: TRBJ2-5; length: 14; CDR3: CASSPRTGQETQYF; DNA: TGTGCCAGCAGCCCCCGGACAGGGCAAGAGACCCAGTACTTC
D: -; V: TRBV15; size: few; J: TRBJ2-2; length: 18; CDR3: CATSRDSMPTSNTGELFF; DNA: TGTGCCACCAGCAGAGATTCTATGCCTACTTCGAACACCGGGGAGCTGTTTTTT
D: TRBD2; V: TRBV18; size: -; J: TRBJ2-7; length: 14; CDR3: CASSPPLSGGEQYF; DNA: TGTGCCAGCTCACCACCCCTTAGCGGGGGGGAGCAGTACTTC
D: TRBD1; V: TRBV4-1; size: -; J: TRBJ1-4; length: 15; CDR3: CASSHKTGLGEKLFF; DNA: TGCGCCAGCAGCCACAAGACAGGGTTAGGCGAAAAACTGTTTTTT
D: TRBD1; V: TRBV6-5; size: -; J: TRBJ2-3; length: 15; CDR3: CASSKRQGSTDTQYF; DNA: TGTGCCAGCAGTAAACGACAGGGGAGCACAGATACGCAGTATTTT
D: TRBD1; V: TRBV29-1; size: -; J: TRBJ2-1; length: 14; CDR3: CSGNGQGKYNEQFF; DNA: TGCAGCGGTAACGGACAGGGGAAATACAATGAGCAGTTCTTC
D: TRBD2; V: TRBV30; size: -; J: TRBJ2-3; length: 18; CDR3: CAWSPPPRLADNTDAQYF; DNA: TGTGCCTGGAGCCCCCCTCCGCGTCTAGCGGACAACACAGATGCGCAGTATTTT
D: -; V: TRBV5-1; size: -; J: TRBJ1-6; length: 17; CDR3: CASSLETGSSYNSPLHF; DNA: TGCGCCAGCAGCTTGGAAACAGGTAGCTCCTATAATTCACCCCTCCACTTT
D: -; V: TRBV2; size: -; J: TRBJ1-2; length: 13; CDR3: CASSVARLVGYTF; DNA: TGTGCCAGCAGTGTAGCCAGATTGGTGGGCTACACCTTC
D: -; V: TRBV30; size: few; J: TRBJ1-5; length: 15; CDR3: CAWKVGRNSNQPQHF; DNA: TGTGCCTGGAAGGTGGGGAGGAATAGCAATCAGCCCCAGCATTTT
D: TRBD1; V: TRBV19; size: -; J: TRBJ1-4; length: 13; CDR3: CASKPQGAGKLFF; DNA: TGTGCCAGTAAGCCGCAGGGGGCAGGAAAACTGTTTTTT
D: -; V: TRBV30; size: -; J: TRBJ2-2; length: 12; CDR3: CAWELVPGELFF; DNA: TGTGCCTGGGAACTTGTCCCGGGGGAGCTGTTTTTT
D: -; V: TRBV6-5; size: -; J: TRBJ1-5; length: 15; CDR3: CASSYSGVSNQPQHF; DNA: TGTGCCAGCAGTTACTCAGGGGTGAGCAATCAGCCCCAGCATTTT
D: TRBD2; V: TRBV9; size: -; J: TRBJ2-1; length: 16; CDR3: CASSSGGASSYNEQFF; DNA: TGTGCCAGCAGCTCCGGGGGGGCCTCCTCCTACAATGAGCAGTTCTTC
D: TRBD1; V: TRBV11-2; size: -; J: TRBJ1-5; length: 16; CDR3: CASSQGAGQLHQPQHF; DNA: TGTGCCAGCAGCCAGGGGGCCGGACAGCTTCATCAGCCCCAGCATTTT
D: TRBD1; V: TRBV7-3; size: -; J: TRBJ1-6; length: 14; CDR3: CASSGQGAVSPLHF; DNA: TGTGCCAGCAGCGGACAGGGGGCCGTTTCACCCCTCCACTTT
D: -; V: TRBV10-3; size: -; J: TRBJ2-6; length: 16; CDR3: CAISESPGPGANVLTF; DNA: TGTGCCATCAGTGAGTCGCCAGGGCCTGGGGCCAACGTCCTGACTTTC
D: -; V: TRBV6-6; size: -; J: TRBJ2-7; length: 12; CDR3: CASRHDISEQYF; DNA: TGTGCCAGCAGACACGACATCTCCGAGCAGTACTTC
D: TRBD2; V: TRBV7-8; size: few; J: TRBJ2-5; length: 16; CDR3: CASRLLAGGLQETQYF; DNA: TGTGCCAGCAGACTACTAGCGGGGGGCCTCCAAGAGACCCAGTACTTC
D: -; V: TRBV6-6; size: -; J: TRBJ1-1; length: 14; CDR3: CASSRGDRRTEAFF; DNA: TGTGCCAGCAGCCGTGGTGACAGGCGCACTGAAGCTTTCTTT
D: -; V: TRBV5-1; size: -; J: TRBJ2-1; length: 16; CDR3: CASRVNIKTEFNEQFF; DNA: TGCGCCAGCAGGGTCAACATCAAGACAGAATTCAATGAGCAGTTCTTC
D: -; V: TRBV5-1; size: -; J: TRBJ2-3; length: 12; CDR3: CASSYNVDTQYF; DNA: TGCGCCAGCAGCTACAATGTCGATACGCAGTATTTT
D: TRBD1; V: TRBV25-1; size: few; J: TRBJ1-2; length: 13; CDR3: CASREDRAYGYTF; DNA: TGTGCCAGCAGAGAGGACAGGGCCTATGGCTACACCTTC
D: TRBD2; V: TRBV7-2; size: -; J: TRBJ2-7; length: 15; CDR3: CASSLVSGRVYEQYF; DNA: TGTGCCAGCAGCTTAGTGTCTGGGAGGGTCTACGAGCAGTACTTC
D: TRBD1; V: TRBV7-9; size: -; J: TRBJ2-5; length: 19; CDR3: CASGTPYRGRGIDRETQYF; DNA: TGTGCCAGCGGAACCCCCTACAGGGGGCGAGGGATAGATAGAGAGACCCAGTACTTC
D: -; V: TRBV6-4; size: few; J: TRBJ1-1; length: 13; CDR3: CASSQQGNTEAFF; DNA: TGTGCCAGCAGTCAACAGGGGAACACTGAAGCTTTCTTT